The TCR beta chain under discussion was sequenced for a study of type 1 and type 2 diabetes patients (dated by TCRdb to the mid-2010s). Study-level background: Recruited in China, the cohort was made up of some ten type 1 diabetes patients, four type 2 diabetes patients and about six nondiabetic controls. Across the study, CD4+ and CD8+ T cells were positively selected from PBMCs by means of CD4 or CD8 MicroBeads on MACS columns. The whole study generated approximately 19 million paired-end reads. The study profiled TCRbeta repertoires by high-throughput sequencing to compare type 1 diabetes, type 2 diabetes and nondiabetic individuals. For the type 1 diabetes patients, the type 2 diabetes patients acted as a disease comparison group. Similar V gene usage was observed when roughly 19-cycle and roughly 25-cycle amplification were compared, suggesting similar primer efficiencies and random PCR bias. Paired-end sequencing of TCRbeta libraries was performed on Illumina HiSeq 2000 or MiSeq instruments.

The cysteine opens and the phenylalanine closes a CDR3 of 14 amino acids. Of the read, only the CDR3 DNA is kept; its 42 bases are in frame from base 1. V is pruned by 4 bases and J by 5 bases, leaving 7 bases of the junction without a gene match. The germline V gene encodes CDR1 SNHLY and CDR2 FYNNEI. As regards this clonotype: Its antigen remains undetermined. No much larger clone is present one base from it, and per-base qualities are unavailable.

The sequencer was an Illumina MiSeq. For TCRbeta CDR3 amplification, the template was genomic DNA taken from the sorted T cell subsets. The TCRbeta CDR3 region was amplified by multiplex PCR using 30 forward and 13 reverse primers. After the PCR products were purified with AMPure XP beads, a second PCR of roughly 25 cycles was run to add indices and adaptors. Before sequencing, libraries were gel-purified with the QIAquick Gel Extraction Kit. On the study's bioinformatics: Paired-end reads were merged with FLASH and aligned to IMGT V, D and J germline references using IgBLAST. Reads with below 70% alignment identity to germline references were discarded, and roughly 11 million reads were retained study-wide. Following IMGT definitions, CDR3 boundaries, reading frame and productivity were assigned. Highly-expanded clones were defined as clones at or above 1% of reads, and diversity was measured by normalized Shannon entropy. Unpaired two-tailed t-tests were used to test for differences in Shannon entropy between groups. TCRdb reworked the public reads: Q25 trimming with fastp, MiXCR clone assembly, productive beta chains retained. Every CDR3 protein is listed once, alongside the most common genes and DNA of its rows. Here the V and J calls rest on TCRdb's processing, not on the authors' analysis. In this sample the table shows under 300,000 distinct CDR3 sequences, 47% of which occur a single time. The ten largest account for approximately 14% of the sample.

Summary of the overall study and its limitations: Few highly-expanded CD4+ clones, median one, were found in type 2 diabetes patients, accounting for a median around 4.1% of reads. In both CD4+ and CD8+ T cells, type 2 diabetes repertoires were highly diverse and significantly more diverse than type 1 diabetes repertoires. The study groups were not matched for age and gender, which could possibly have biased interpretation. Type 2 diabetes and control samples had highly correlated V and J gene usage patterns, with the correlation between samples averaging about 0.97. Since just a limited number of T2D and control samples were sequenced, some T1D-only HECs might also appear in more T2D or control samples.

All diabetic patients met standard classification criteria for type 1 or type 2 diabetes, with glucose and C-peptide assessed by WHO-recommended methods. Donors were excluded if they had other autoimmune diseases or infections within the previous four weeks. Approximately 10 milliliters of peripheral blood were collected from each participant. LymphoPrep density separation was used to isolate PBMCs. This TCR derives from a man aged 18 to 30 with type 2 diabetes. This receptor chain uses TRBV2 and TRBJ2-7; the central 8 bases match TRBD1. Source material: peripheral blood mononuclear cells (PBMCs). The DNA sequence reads TGTGCCAGCAGTGGGCGGACAGGGAACGACGAGCAGTACTTC. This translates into CASSGRTGNDEQYF. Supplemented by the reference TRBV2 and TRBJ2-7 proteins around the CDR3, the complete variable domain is EPEVTQTPSHQVTQMGQEVILRCVPISNHLYFYWYRQILGQKVEFLVSFYNNEISEKSEIFDDQFSVERPDGSNFTLKIRSTKLEDSAMYFCASSGRTGNDEQYFGPGTRLTVT.